This is a list of T cell receptor beta chains from one sample in a study of shared clonotypes between healthy human individuals. The protocol was immunoSEQ multiplex PCR, while the TCRdb copy is restricted to in-frame clones and leaves out a portion. The sample includes 800,000 or so clones, about 96% seen only once; the top ten take about 0.22%. Sequences were obtained from naive CD8+ T cells sorted from blood. These receptors were taken from a man aged 25 to 40 in good health. CDR3s include the opening cysteine and the closing phenylalanine or tryptophan.

J | V | CDR3
TRBJ2-1 | TRBV11-3 | CASSSRLNNEQFF
TRBJ2-3 | TRBV6-4 | CASRKAGEAPDTQYF
TRBJ2-7 | TRBV29-1 | CSVMGTGSEQYF
TRBJ1-5 | TRBV7-6 | CASSLSSGQPQHF
TRBJ2-1 | TRBV29-1 | CSVPGADYNEQFF
TRBJ2-6 | TRBV28 | CASRIFDSSGANVLTF
TRBJ2-1 | TRBV12-5 | CASGASWDREHNEQFF
TRBJ2-7 | TRBV7-8 | CASSSRGVHEQYF
TRBJ2-7 | TRBV28 | CASSGLYEQYF
TRBJ2-3 | TRBV14 | CASSQARVDTQYF
TRBJ2-5 | TRBV4-2 | CASSQTWSPQETQYF
TRBJ2-2 | TRBV28 | CASSKLETGNTGELFF
TRBJ2-3 | TRBV5-8 | CASSLQGFLTDTQYF
TRBJ2-3 | TRBV9 | CASSPGLTTDTQYF
TRBJ2-7 | TRBV10-3 | CATSFTGMTDEQYF
TRBJ2-3 | TRBV12-5 | CASGLGMTGAGETQYF
TRBJ2-3 | TRBV29-1 | CSAPLAGSTDTQYF
TRBJ2-7 | TRBV10-2 | CATTGASYEQYF
TRBJ1-4 | TRBV16 | CASSHREKLFF
TRBJ2-7 | TRBV29-1 | CSVGAGTSSYEQYF
TRBJ2-1 | TRBV5-1 | CASSLVGSDEQFF
TRBJ1-5 | TRBV6-1 | CASSTGQTNQPQHF
TRBJ1-1 | TRBV12-5 | CASASGNTEAFF